These 3 T cell receptor beta chains share one sample of origin, sequenced in a study of blood T cell repertoires in COVID-19. Generated by immunoSEQ multiplex PCR, the TCRdb table keeps only in-frame clones and is missing some. The sample comprises approximately 250,000 clones, around 84% of which are singletons, and less than 5% rests with the top ten. Source material: peripheral blood. All receptors derive from a man aged 55 to 69 with acute or convalescent COVID-19.

The CDR3 DNA reads as TGTGCCAGCAGGGCCCGCAGGTTAGCCAAAAACATTCAGTACTTC. As protein: CASRARRLAKNIQYF. The chain employs TRBV2 and TRBJ2-4; no definite D call. CDR1 is SNHLY and CDR2 is FYNNEI in the germline V gene. Trimming took 6 bases from V and 0 from J, leaving 12 bases between them. The CDR3 covers 15 residues.

The chain links TRBV6-2 or TRBV6-3 to TRBJ1-4; 12 bases align to TRBD1. V lost 7 bases, J lost 6 bases, and 9 bases stayed unmatched. CDR1 and CDR2 (germline): MNHEY, SVGEGT. This CDR3 spans 16 amino acids. The CDR3 nucleotides are TGTGCCAGCACCCCGGGACAGGGGGCTTGGGATGAAAAACTGTTTTTT. It encodes CASTPGQGAWDEKLFF.

This CDR3 reads CASSQERGWADTQYF. In DNA, the CDR3 is TGCGCCAGCAGCCAAGAGCGGGGGTGGGCAGATACGCAGTATTTT. The chain has TRBV4-1 and TRBJ2-3; 7 bases map to TRBD2. The V segment lost 0 bases and the J segment 4 bases; nucleotides outside the gene matches: 4. The CDR3 totals 15 residues. Germline values: CDR1 MGHRA, CDR2 YSYEKL.